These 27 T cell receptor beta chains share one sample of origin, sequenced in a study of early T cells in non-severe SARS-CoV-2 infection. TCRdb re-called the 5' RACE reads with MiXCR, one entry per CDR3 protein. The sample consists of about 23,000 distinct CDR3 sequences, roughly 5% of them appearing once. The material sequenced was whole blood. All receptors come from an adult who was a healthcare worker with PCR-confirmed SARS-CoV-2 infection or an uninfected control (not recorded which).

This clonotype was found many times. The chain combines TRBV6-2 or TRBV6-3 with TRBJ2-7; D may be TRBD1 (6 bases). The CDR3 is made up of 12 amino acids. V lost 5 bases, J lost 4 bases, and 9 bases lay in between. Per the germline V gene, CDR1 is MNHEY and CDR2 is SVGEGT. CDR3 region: CASSDTGYEQYV. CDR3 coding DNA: TGTGCCAGCAGTGACACAGGGTACGAGCAGTACGTC.

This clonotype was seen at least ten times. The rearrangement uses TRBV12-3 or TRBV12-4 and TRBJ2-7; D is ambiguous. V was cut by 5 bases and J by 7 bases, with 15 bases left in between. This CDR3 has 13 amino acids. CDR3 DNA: TGTGCCAGCAGTGTCTACAGAGATGGGGAGCAGTACTTC. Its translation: CASSVYRDGEQYF.

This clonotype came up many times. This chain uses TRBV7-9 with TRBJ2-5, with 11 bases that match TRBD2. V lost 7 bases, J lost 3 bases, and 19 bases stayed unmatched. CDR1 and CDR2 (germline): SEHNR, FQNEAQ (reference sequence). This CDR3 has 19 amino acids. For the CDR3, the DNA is TGTGCCAGCACCCCCTCCCCCCGACTAGCGGGACTCCGAAAAGAGACCCAGTACTTC. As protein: CASTPSPRLAGLRKETQYF. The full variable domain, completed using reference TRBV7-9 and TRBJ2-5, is DTGVSQNPRHKITKRGQNVTFRCDPISEHNRLYWYRQTLGQGPEFLTYFQNEAQLEKSRLLSDRFSAERPKGSFSTLEIQRTEQGDSAMYLCASTPSPRLAGLRKETQYFGPGTRLLVL.

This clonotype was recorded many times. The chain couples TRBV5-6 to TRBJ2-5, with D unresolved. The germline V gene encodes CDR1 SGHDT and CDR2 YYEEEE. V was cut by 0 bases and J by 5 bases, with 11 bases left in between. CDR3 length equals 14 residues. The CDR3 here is CASSLVGIGETQYF. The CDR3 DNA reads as TGTGCCAGCAGCTTGGTAGGGATAGGCGAGACCCAGTACTTC.

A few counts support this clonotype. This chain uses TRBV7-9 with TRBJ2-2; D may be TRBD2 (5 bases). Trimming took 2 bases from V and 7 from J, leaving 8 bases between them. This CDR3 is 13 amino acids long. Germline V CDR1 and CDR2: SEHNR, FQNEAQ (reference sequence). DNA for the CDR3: TGTGCCAGCAGCTTATCGGGGAACGGGGAGCTGTTTTTT. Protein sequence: CASSLSGNGELFF. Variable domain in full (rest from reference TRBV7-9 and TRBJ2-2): DTGVSQNPRHKITKRGQNVTFRCDPISEHNRLYWYRQTLGQGPEFLTYFQNEAQLEKSRLLSDRFSAERPKGSFSTLEIQRTEQGDSAMYLCASSLSGNGELFFGEGSRLTVL.

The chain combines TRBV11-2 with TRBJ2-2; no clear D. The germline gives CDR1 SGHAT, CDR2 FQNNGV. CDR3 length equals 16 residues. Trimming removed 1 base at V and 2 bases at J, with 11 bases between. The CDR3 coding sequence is TGTGCCAGCAGCTTAGGGGTAGGGATTAACACCGGGGAGCTGTTTTTT. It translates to CASSLGVGINTGELFF.

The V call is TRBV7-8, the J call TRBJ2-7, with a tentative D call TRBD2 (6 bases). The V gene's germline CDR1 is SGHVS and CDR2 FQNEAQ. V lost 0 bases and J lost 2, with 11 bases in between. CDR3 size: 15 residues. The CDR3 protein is CASSLAHGSTYEQYF. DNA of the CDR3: TGTGCCAGCAGCTTAGCGCACGGGAGCACCTACGAGCAGTACTTC.

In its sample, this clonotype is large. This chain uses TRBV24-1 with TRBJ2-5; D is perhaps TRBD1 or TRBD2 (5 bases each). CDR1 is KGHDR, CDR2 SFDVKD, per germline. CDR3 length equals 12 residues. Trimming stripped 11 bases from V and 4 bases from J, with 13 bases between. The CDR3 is CARGERRETQYF. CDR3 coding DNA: TGTGCCAGAGGGGAACGGCGAGAGACCCAGTACTTC.

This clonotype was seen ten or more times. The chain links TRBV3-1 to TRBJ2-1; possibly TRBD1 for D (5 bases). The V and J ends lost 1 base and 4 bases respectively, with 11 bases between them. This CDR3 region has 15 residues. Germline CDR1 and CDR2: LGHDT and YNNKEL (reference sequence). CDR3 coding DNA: TGTGCCAGCAGCCAAGGGCAGGACACTTACAATGAGCAGTTCTTC. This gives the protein CASSQGQDTYNEQFF.

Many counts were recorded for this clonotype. The CDR3 DNA follows: TGTGCCAGCAGCCCGAGATCCGGGACACTCGCCTACGAGCAGTACTTC. Translation gives CASSPRSGTLAYEQYF. The rearrangement links TRBV3-1 to TRBJ2-7; possible D gene TRBD1, 6 bases. V lost 4 bases and J 2 bases, leaving 18 bases between the germline ends. This CDR3 region has 16 residues. Germline V gene data show CDR1 as LGHDT and CDR2 as YNNKEL (reference sequence).

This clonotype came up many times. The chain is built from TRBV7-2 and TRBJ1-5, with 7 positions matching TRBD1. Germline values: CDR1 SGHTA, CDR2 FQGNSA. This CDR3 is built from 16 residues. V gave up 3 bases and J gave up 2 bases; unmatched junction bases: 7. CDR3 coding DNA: TGTGCCAGCAGCTTCATAACAGGGGACGGCAATCAGCCCCAGCATTTT. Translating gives CASSFITGDGNQPQHF.

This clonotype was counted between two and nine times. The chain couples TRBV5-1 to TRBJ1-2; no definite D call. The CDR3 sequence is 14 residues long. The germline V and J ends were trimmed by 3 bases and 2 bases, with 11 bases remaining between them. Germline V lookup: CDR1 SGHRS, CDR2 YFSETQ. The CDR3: CASSSLERNYGYTF. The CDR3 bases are TGCGCCAGCAGCTCCCTAGAACGGAACTATGGCTACACCTTC.

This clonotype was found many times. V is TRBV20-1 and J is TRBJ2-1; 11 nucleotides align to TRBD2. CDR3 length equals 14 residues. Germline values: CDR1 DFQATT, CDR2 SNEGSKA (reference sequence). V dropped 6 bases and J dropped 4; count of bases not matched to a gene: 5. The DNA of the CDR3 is TGCAGTGCGCAGACTAGCGGGGCGTACAATGAGCAGTTCTTC. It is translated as CSAQTSGAYNEQFF.

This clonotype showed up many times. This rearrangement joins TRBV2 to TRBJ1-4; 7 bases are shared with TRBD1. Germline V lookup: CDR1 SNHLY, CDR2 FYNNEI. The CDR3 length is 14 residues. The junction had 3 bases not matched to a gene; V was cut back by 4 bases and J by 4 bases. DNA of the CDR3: TGTGCCAGCAGTGTGACAGGGCTTAATGAAAAACTGTTTTTT. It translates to CASSVTGLNEKLFF.

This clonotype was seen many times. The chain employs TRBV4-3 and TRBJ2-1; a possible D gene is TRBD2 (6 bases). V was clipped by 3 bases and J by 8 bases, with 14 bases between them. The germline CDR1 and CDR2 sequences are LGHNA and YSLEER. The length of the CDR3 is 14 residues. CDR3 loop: CASSQQTSSHEQFF. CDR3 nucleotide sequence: TGCGCCAGCAGCCAGCAGACTAGTTCCCATGAGCAGTTCTTC.

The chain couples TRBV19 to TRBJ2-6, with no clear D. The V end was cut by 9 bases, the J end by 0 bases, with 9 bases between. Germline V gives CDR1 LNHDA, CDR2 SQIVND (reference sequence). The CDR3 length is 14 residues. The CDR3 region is CASLVTSGANVLTF. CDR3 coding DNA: TGTGCCAGCCTGGTTACCTCTGGGGCCAACGTCCTGACTTTC. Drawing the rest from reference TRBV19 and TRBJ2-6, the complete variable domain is DGGITQSPKYLFRKEGQNVTLSCEQNLNHDAMYWYRQDPGQGLRLIYYSQIVNDFQKGDIAEGYSVSREKKESFPLTVTSAQKNPTAFYLCASLVTSGANVLTFGAGSRLTVL.

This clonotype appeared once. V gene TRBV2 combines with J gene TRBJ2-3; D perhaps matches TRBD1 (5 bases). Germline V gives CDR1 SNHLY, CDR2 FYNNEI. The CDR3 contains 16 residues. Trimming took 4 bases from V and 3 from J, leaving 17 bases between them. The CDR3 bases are TGTGCCAGCAGTGCCTCGACAAGGGGCAGAACAGATACGCAGTATTTT. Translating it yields CASSASTRGRTDTQYF.

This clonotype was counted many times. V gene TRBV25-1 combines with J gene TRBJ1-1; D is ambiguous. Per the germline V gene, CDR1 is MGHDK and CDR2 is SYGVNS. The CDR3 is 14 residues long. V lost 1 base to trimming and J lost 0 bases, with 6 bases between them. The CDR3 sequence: CASSELTMNTEAFF. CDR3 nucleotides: TGTGCCAGCAGTGAATTGACCATGAACACTGAAGCTTTCTTT. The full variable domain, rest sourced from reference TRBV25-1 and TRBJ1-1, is EADIYQTPRYLVIGTGKKITLECSQTMGHDKMYWYQQDPGMELHLIHYSYGVNSTEKGDLSSESTVSRIRTEHFPLTLESARPSHTSQYLCASSELTMNTEAFFGQGTRLTVV.

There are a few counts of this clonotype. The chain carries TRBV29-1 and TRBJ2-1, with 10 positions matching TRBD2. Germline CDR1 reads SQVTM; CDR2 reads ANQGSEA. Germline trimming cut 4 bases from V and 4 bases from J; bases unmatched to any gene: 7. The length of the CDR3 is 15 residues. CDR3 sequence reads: CSVGGTSGNYNEQFF. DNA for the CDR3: TGCAGCGTTGGGGGAACTAGCGGGAATTACAATGAGCAGTTCTTC.

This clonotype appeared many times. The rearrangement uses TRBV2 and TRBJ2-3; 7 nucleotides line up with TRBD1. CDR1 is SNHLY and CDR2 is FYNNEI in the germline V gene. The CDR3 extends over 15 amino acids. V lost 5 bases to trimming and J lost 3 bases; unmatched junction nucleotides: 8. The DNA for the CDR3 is TGTGCCAGCAGTTCCGACAGGGTGGAGACAGATACGCAGTATTTT. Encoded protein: CASSSDRVETDTQYF.

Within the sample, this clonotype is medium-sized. This CDR3 is CSVATHGTGRINEQFF. CDR3 DNA sequence: TGCAGCGTTGCGACCCACGGGACAGGAAGAATCAATGAGCAGTTCTTC. The chain has TRBV29-1 and TRBJ2-1; 8 nucleotides align to TRBD1. The CDR3 sequence is 16 residues long. V was pared by 4 bases and J by 6 bases, with 14 bases of the junction left unmatched. Germline V gene data show CDR1 as SQVTM and CDR2 as ANQGSEA.

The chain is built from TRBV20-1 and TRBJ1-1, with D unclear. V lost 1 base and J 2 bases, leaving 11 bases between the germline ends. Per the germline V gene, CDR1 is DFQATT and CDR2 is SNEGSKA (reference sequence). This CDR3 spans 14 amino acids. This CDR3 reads CSARVTAPNTEAFF. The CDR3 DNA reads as TGCAGTGCTAGAGTTACAGCCCCAAACACTGAAGCTTTCTTT.

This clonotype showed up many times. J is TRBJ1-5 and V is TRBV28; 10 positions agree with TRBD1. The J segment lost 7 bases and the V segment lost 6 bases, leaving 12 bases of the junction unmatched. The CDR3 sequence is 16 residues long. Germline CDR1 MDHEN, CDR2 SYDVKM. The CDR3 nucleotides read TGTGCCAGCAGCCTTACGGGACAGGGGACTAAACAGCCCCAGCATTTT. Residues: CASSLTGQGTKQPQHF. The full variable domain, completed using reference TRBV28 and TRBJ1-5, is DVKVTQSSRYLVKRTGEKVFLECVQDMDHENMFWYRQDPGLGLRLIYFSYDVKMKEKGDIPEGYSVSREKKERFSLILESASTNQTSMYLCASSLTGQGTKQPQHFGDGTRLSIL.

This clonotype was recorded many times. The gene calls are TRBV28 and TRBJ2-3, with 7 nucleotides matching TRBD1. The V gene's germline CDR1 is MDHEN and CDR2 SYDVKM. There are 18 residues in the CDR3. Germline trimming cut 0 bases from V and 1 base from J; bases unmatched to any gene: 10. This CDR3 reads CASSLWGRTGGGTDTQYF. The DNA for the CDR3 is TGTGCCAGCAGTTTATGGGGCCGGACAGGCGGTGGCACAGATACGCAGTATTTT.

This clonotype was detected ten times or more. The CDR3 is CATSTSPTGVNTEAFF. CDR3 in DNA: TGTGCCACCAGCACGAGTCCGACAGGGGTGAACACTGAAGCTTTCTTT. The rearrangement joins TRBV15 to TRBJ1-1; 8 bases align to TRBD1. CDR3 length: 16 amino acids. Germline loops: CDR1 LNHNV, CDR2 YYDKDF (reference sequence). V was clipped by 4 bases and J by 0 bases; unmatched bases: 7.

The CDR3 here is CASSPSAGNTEAFF. CDR3 nucleotides: TGTGCCAGCTCACCAAGCGCAGGGAACACTGAAGCTTTCTTT. The rearrangement uses TRBV18 and TRBJ1-1; D gene uncertain. This CDR3 has 14 amino acids. Trimming removed 2 bases from V and 1 base from J, with 8 bases in between. The germline gives CDR1 KGHSH, CDR2 LQKENI.

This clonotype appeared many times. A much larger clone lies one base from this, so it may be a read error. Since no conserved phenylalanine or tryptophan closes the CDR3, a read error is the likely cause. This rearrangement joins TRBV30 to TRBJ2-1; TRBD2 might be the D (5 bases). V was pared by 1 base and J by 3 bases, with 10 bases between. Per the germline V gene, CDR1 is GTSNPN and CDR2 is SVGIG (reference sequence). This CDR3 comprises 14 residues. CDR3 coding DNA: TGTGCCTGGAGTGAGTGGGAGAGCTACAATGAGCAGTTCCTC. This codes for CAWSEWESYNEQFL.